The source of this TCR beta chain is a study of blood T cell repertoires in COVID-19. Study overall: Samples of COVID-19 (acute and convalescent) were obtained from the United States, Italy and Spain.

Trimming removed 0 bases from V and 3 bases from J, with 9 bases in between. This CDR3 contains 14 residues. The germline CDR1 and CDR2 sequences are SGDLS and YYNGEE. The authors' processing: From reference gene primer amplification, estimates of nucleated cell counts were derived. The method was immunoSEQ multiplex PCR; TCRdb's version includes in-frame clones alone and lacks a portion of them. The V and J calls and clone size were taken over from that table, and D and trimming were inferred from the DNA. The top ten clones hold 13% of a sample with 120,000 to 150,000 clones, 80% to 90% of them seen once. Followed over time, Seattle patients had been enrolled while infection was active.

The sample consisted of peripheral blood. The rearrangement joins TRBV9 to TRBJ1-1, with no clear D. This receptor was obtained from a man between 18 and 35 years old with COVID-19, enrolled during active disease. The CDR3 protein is CASSVAMVHTEAFF. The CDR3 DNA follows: TGTGCCAGCAGCGTAGCTATGGTCCACACTGAAGCTTTCTTT.